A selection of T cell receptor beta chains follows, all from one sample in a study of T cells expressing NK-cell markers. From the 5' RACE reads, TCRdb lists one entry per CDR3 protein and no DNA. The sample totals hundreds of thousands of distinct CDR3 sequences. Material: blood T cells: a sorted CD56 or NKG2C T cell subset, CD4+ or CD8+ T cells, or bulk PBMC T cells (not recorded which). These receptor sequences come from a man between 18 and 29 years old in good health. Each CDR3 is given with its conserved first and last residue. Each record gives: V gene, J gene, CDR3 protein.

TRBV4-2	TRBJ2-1	CASSNGPGEQFF
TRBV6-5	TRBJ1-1	CASSQMDSEAFF
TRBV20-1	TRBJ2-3	CSADFEADTQYF
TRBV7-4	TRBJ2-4	CASNFPTSGVAKNIQYF
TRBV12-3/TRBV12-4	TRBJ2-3	CASSLTGGSPTQYF
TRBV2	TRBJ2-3	CATRSDIAWSTDTQYF
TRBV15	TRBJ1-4	CATSRSVGGEKLFF
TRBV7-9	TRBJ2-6	CASIQQGSGANVLTF
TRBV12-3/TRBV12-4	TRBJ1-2	CASNRRGANYGYTF
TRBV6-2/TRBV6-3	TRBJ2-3	CASRPDGAHSGTQYF
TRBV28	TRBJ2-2	CASSLFRLVGTGELFF
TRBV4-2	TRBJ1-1	CASSQGDRGPEAFF
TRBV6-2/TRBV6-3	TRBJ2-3	CASRPQKQGTDTQYF
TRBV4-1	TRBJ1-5	CASSLQGLNQPQHF
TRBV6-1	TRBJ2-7	CASSEAPKGPYEQYF
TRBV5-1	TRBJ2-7	CASSLIGGNIYEQYF